This is a list of T cell receptor beta chains from one sample in a study of high-grade serous ovarian cancer treatment subgroups. Profiled with immunoSEQ multiplex PCR; TCRdb holds only in-frame clones, not every one. The sample holds around 30,000 clones, around 84% seen once. The specimen was tumor tissue. The receptors derive from a human donor with high-grade serous ovarian cancer. CDR3s include the opening cysteine and the closing phenylalanine or tryptophan. The D gene is left open where the match is weak. Only part of the rows carry a size: once, few, many, or a class if the clone is expanded.

abundance	v_gene	d_gene	j_gene	CDR3aa	CDR3nt
-	TRBV6-1	-	TRBJ2-2	CASSERAQQAGELFF	TGTGCCAGCAGTGAACGGGCCCAGCAGGCCGGGGAGCTGTTTTTT
-	TRBV4-1	TRBD2	TRBJ2-2	CASSQAPTSGSIRGGELFF	TGCGCCAGCAGCCAAGCTCCAACTAGCGGGAGTATTAGAGGCGGGGAGCTGTTTTTT
-	TRBV28	-	TRBJ2-3	CASSLLGRRLPDTDTQYF	TGTGCCAGCAGTTTACTCGGGCGCAGGCTACCCGACACAGATACGCAGTATTTT
-	TRBV9	-	TRBJ1-2	CASSASGVALYGYTF	TGTGCCAGCAGCGCATCAGGGGTCGCTCTCTATGGCTACACCTTC
few	TRBV6-4	-	TRBJ1-5	CASSIDLGQPQHF	TGTGCCAGCAGTATTGATTTGGGGCAGCCCCAGCATTTT
once	TRBV6-5	-	TRBJ2-3	CASSYSTGQVRDTQYF	TGTGCCAGCAGTTACTCGACGGGACAAGTAAGAGATACGCAGTATTTT
-	TRBV7-7	-	TRBJ2-3	CASSPGGGTQYF	TGTGCTAGCAGCCCAGGGGGAGGGACGCAGTATTTT
-	TRBV7-2	TRBD2	TRBJ2-1	CASSLGAGDYNEQFF	TGTGCCAGCAGCTTAGGGGCGGGAGACTACAATGAGCAGTTCTTC
-	TRBV6-4	-	TRBJ1-1	CASSDTWNTEAFF	TGTGCCAGCAGTGACACATGGAACACTGAAGCTTTCTTT
-	TRBV19	-	TRBJ2-7	CASSMKPITARGRAYEQYF	TGTGCCAGTAGTATGAAACCAATAACCGCGCGAGGCAGGGCCTACGAGCAGTACTTC
-	TRBV30	-	TRBJ1-5	CAFSRGSNQPQHF	TGTGCCTTTAGCCGGGGGAGCAATCAGCCCCAGCATTTT
-	TRBV20-1	-	TRBJ2-5	CSASGQETQYF	TGCAGTGCTTCAGGACAAGAGACCCAGTACTTC
once	TRBV11-3	TRBD1	TRBJ2-1	CASSFSGTAYNEQFF	TGTGCCAGCAGCTTTTCAGGGACAGCCTACAATGAGCAGTTCTTC
-	TRBV28	-	TRBJ2-7	CASTGQAYEQYF	TGTGCCAGCACGGGGCAGGCCTACGAGCAGTACTTC
-	TRBV27	TRBD1	TRBJ2-7	CASSFGTDTYEQYF	TGTGCCAGCAGTTTCGGGACAGACACCTACGAGCAGTACTTC
-	TRBV19	-	TRBJ2-1	CASERDYSRGEQFF	TGTGCCAGTGAGCGAGATTACTCCAGGGGTGAGCAGTTCTTC
few	TRBV6-1	-	TRBJ2-2	CASSETVNTGELFF	TGTGCCAGCAGTGAGACAGTGAACACCGGGGAGCTGTTTTTT
-	TRBV9	-	TRBJ2-1	CASSGGGSPRIYNEQFF	TGTGCCAGCAGCGGAGGGGGATCCCCCCGAATTTACAATGAGCAGTTCTTC
-	TRBV15	TRBD1	TRBJ2-7	CATSREGRGHYEQYF	TGTGCCACCAGCAGAGAGGGCAGGGGGCACTACGAGCAGTACTTC
once	TRBV5-5	-	TRBJ2-7	CASSLADEQYF	TGTGCCAGCAGCTTAGCCGACGAGCAGTACTTC
-	TRBV30	TRBD2	TRBJ2-1	CAWTGTILYNEQFF	TGTGCCTGGACCGGGACTATCCTTTACAATGAGCAGTTCTTC
-	TRBV5-1	-	TRBJ1-4	CASSLGRGTNEKLFF	TGCGCCAGCAGCTTGGGGAGGGGGACTAATGAAAAACTGTTTTTT
-	TRBV27	-	TRBJ1-3	CASSQVPPGNTIYF	TGTGCCAGCAGTCAGGTCCCGCCTGGAAACACCATATATTTT
-	TRBV7-2	-	TRBJ2-7	CASSLVPQRAYEQYF	TGTGCCAGCAGCTTAGTCCCACAGCGGGCCTACGAGCAGTACTTC
-	TRBV7-6	TRBD1	TRBJ2-7	CASSLRGTRQGANEQYF	TGTGCCAGCAGCTTAAGGGGAACCAGACAGGGGGCGAACGAGCAGTACTTC
few	TRBV7-6	-	TRBJ1-6	CASSLGHDNSPLHF	TGTGCCAGCAGCTTAGGACACGATAATTCACCCCTCCACTTT
-	TRBV30	-	TRBJ2-3	CAWSRHAGTDTQYF	TGTGCCTGGAGTAGACATGCCGGCACAGATACGCAGTATTTT
-	TRBV5-1	TRBD1	TRBJ2-2	CASSITGAINTGELFF	TGCGCCAGCAGCATAACAGGGGCGATCAACACCGGGGAGCTGTTTTTT
-	TRBV6-6	-	TRBJ2-7	CASSRQFYEQYF	TGTGCCAGCAGTAGACAGTTCTACGAGCAGTACTTC
-	TRBV28	-	TRBJ1-1	CASSTRPGGRGTEAFF	TGTGCCAGCAGCACCCGACCGGGAGGGAGGGGGACTGAAGCTTTCTTT
-	TRBV11-2	-	TRBJ2-5	CASSPTHQETQYF	TGTGCCAGCAGCCCGACGCACCAAGAGACCCAGTACTTC
few	TRBV9	-	TRBJ2-5	CASSGQGLETQYF	TGTGCCAGCAGCGGTCAGGGGTTGGAGACCCAGTACTTC
-	TRBV5-1	TRBD1	TRBJ1-2	CASSIQGDHGYTF	TGCGCCAGCAGCATACAGGGGGATCATGGCTACACCTTC
-	TRBV5-1	TRBD1	TRBJ2-5	CASSLFARGLETQYF	TGCGCCAGCAGCTTGTTCGCCAGGGGGCTTGAGACCCAGTACTTC
-	TRBV6-5	TRBD2	TRBJ2-7	CASRPVGLAGAEQYF	TGTGCCAGCAGGCCCGTCGGACTAGCGGGAGCCGAGCAGTACTTC
-	TRBV7-3	TRBD1	TRBJ2-7	CASSVAGGSYEQYF	TGTGCCAGCAGCGTAGCAGGGGGTTCCTACGAGCAGTACTTC
-	TRBV7-2	-	TRBJ2-1	CASSHDPTSNEQFF	TGTGCCAGCAGCCATGACCCTACGAGCAATGAGCAGTTCTTC
-	TRBV6-1	-	TRBJ1-6	CASSEAGSPLHF	TGTGCCAGCAGTGAAGCTGGATCACCCCTCCACTTT
once	TRBV2	TRBD1	TRBJ1-1	CASSILTGTVNTEAFF	TGTGCCAGCAGTATACTGACCGGGACAGTGAACACTGAAGCTTTCTTT
few	TRBV30	-	TRBJ1-2	CAWRRQVYGYTF	TGTGCCTGGAGGAGACAGGTCTATGGCTACACCTTC
-	TRBV28	-	TRBJ2-7	CASSFHNEQYF	TGTGCCAGCAGTTTTCACAACGAGCAGTACTTC
-	TRBV23-1	TRBD1	TRBJ1-5	CASSQSPPDRELSCNQPQHF	TGCGCCAGCAGTCAATCGCCCCCGGACAGGGAATTATCATGCAATCAGCCCCAGCATTTT
once	TRBV23-1	-	TRBJ1-2	CASRRSADRSNYGYTF	TGCGCCAGCCGTAGGTCCGCGGACCGCAGTAACTATGGCTACACCTTC
-	TRBV30	-	TRBJ2-7	CGGPGYEQYF	TGTGGGGGCCCGGGCTACGAGCAGTACTTC
-	TRBV30	-	TRBJ1-1	CAWRPPGAPYTEAFF	TGTGCCTGGAGGCCTCCCGGCGCCCCCTACACTGAAGCTTTCTTT
-	TRBV7-9	TRBD1	TRBJ2-7	CASGGQGLYEQYF	TGTGCCAGCGGCGGACAGGGCCTCTACGAGCAGTACTTC
-	TRBV19	-	TRBJ1-2	CASRPTVGIGYTF	TGTGCCAGTAGACCGACAGTGGGAATTGGCTACACCTTC
-	TRBV5-1	TRBD1	TRBJ2-5	CASSITPTGGMGETQYF	TGCGCCAGCAGCATAACTCCGACAGGGGGGATGGGGGAGACCCAGTACTTC
-	TRBV11-2	TRBD1	TRBJ1-1	CASSYGEGARAFF	TGTGCCAGCAGCTATGGGGAGGGGGCAAGGGCTTTCTTT
-	TRBV27	TRBD2	TRBJ2-1	CASSSTTSGTREQFF	TGTGCCAGCAGTTCGACGACTAGCGGAACGCGTGAGCAGTTCTTC
-	TRBV7-9	TRBD2	TRBJ2-7	CASSRVTGGGPSYF	TGTGCCAGCAGCCGAGTCACGGGGGGAGGCCCTTCGTACTTC
-	TRBV5-1	TRBD1	TRBJ1-2	CASSQGQGNYGYTF	TGCGCCAGCAGCCAAGGACAGGGGAACTATGGCTACACCTTC
-	TRBV23-1	-	TRBJ2-2	CASSQGGVFAGELFF	TGCGCCAGCAGTCAAGGTGGGGTCTTTGCCGGGGAGCTGTTTTTT
-	TRBV30	TRBD1	TRBJ2-1	CAWSPGQGAYNEQFF	TGTGCCTGGAGTCCGGGACAGGGGGCATACAATGAGCAGTTCTTC
-	TRBV7-9	-	TRBJ1-1	CASSAPFGLNTEAFF	TGTGCCAGCAGCGCCCCTTTCGGACTGAACACTGAAGCTTTCTTT
-	TRBV7-9	TRBD2	TRBJ2-1	CASSLGGLGGMEQFF	TGTGCCAGCAGCTTGGGAGGGCTCGGCGGGATGGAGCAGTTCTTC
-	TRBV19	-	TRBJ1-6	CASSIGGDSPLHF	TGTGCCAGTAGTATAGGAGGGGACTCACCCCTCCACTTT
-	TRBV7-2	TRBD1	TRBJ2-7	CASSTRQGPYF	TGTGCCAGCAGCACAAGACAGGGACCGTACTTC